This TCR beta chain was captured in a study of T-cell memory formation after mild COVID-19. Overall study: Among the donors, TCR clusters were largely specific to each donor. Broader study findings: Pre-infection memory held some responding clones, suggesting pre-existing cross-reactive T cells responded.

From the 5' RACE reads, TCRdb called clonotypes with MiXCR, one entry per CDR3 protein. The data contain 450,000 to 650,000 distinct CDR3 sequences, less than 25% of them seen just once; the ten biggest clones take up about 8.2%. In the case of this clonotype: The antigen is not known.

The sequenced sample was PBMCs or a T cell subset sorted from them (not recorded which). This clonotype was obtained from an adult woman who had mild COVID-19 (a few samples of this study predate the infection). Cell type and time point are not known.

CDR3 in amino acids: CSAQDRSNTGELFF. The CDR3 DNA follows: TGCAGTGCACAGGACAGGTCGAACACCGGGGAGCTGTTTTTT. The chain carries TRBV20-1 and TRBJ2-2; 7 positions match TRBD1. The CDR3 totals 14 residues. Trimming cost V 6 bases and J 0 bases; bases outside gene matches: 4. Germline CDR1 reads DFQATT; CDR2 reads SNEGSKA (reference sequence).